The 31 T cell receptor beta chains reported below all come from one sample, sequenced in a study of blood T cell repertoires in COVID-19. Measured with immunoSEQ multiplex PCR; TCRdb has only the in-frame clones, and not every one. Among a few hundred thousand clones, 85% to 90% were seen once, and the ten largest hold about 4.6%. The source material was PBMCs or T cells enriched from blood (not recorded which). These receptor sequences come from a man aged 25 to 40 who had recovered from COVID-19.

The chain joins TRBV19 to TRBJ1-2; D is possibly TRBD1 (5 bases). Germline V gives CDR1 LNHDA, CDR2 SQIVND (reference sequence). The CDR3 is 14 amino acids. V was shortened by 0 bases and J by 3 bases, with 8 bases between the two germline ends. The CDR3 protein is CASSIDRDYYGYTF. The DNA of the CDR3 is TGTGCCAGTAGTATAGACAGGGACTACTATGGCTACACCTTC.

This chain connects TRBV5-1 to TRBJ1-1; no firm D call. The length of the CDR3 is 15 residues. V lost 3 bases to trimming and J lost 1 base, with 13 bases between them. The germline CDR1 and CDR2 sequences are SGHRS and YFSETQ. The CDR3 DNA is TGCGCCAGCAGCTCTTATGAAGGGAGGAACACTGAAGCTTTCTTT. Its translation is CASSSYEGRNTEAFF. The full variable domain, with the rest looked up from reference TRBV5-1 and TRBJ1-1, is KAGVTQTPRYLIKTRGQQVTLSCSPISGHRSVSWYQQTPGQGLQFLFEYFSETQRNKGNFPGRFSGRQFSNSRSEMNVSTLELGDSALYLCASSSYEGRNTEAFFGQGTRLTVV.

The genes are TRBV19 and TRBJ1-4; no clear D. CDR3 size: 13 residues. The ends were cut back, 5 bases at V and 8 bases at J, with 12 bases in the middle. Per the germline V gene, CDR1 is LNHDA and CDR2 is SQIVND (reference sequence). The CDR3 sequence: CASSRTRSEKLFF. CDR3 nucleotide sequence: TGTGCCAGTAGTCGCACAAGGAGCGAAAAACTGTTTTTT.

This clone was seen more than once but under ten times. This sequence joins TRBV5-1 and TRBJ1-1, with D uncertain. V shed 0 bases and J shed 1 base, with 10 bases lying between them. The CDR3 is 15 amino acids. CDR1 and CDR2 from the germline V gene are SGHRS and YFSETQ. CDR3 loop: CASSLGLLKNTEAFF. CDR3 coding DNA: TGCGCCAGCAGCTTGGGGCTGCTTAAGAACACTGAAGCTTTCTTT.

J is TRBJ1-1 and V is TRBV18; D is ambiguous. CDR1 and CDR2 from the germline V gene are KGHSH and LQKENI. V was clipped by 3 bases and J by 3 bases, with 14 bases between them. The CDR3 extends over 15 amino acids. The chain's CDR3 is CASSPLEGPDTEAFF. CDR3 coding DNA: TGTGCCAGCTCACCGTTGGAGGGTCCGGACACTGAAGCTTTCTTT.

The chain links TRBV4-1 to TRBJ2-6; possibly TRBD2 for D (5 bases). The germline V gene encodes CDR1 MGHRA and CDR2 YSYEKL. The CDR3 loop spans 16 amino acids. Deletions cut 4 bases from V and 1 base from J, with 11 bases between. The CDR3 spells CASSPHPGSGANVLTF. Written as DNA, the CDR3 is TGCGCCAGCAGCCCCCACCCGGGGTCTGGGGCCAACGTCCTGACTTTC.

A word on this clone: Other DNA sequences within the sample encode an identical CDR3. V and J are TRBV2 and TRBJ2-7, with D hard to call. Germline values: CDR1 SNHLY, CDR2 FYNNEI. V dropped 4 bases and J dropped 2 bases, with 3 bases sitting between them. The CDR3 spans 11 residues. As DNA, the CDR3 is TGTGCCAGCAGTGCCGCCTACGAGCAGTACTTC. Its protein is CASSAAYEQYF.

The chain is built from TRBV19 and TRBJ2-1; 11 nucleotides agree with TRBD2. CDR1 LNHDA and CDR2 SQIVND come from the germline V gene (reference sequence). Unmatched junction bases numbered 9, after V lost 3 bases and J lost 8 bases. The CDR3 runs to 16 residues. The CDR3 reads CASSILGTSGPDEQFF. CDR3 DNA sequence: TGTGCCAGTAGTATCCTCGGGACTAGCGGTCCAGATGAGCAGTTCTTC.

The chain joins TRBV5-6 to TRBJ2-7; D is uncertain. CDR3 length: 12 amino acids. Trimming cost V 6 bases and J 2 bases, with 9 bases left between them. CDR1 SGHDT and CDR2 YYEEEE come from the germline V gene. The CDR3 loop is CASNRRTYEQYF. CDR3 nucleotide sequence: TGTGCCAGCAACAGACGGACCTACGAGCAGTACTTC.

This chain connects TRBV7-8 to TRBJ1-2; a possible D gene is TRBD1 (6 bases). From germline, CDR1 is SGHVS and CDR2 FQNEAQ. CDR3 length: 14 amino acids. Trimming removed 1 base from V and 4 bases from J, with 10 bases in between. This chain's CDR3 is CASSLGGPTYGYTF. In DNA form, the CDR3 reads TGTGCCAGCAGCTTAGGGGGGCCCACCTATGGCTACACCTTC.

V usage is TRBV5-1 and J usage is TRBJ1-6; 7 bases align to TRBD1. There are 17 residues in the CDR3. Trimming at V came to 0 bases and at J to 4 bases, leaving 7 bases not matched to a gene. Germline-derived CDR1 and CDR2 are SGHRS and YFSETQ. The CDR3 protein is CASSLVTGDPYNSPLHF. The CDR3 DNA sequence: TGCGCCAGCAGCTTGGTAACAGGGGACCCATATAATTCACCCCTCCACTTT.

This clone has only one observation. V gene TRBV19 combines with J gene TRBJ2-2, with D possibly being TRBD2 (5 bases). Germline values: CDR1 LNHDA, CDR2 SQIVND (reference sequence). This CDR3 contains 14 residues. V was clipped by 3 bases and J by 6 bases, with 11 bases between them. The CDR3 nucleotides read TGTGCCAGTAGTATTTGGGCGGGCGCCGGGGAGCTGTTTTTT. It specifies CASSIWAGAGELFF.

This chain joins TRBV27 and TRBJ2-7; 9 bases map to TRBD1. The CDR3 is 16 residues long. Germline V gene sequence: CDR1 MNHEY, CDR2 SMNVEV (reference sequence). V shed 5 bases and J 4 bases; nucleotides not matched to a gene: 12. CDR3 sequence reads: CASSPFSGQGRYEQYF. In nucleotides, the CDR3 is TGTGCCAGCAGTCCGTTTTCGGGACAGGGACGGTACGAGCAGTACTTC.

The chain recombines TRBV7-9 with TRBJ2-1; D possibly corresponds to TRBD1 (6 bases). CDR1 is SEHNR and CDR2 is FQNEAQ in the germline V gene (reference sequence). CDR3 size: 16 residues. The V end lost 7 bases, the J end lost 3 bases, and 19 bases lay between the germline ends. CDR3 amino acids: CASTPQGRTFYNEQFF. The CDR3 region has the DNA TGTGCCAGCACCCCTCAGGGGCGGACATTCTACAATGAGCAGTTCTTC.

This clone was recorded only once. CDR3 nucleotides: TGTGCCAGTAGTACCCAGAGACAGTCTGGGGCCAACGTCCTGACTTTC. This sequence encodes CASSTQRQSGANVLTF. The chain has TRBV19 and TRBJ2-6, with D possibly matching TRBD1 (5 bases). The CDR3 has 16 residues. V gave up 4 bases and J gave up 1 base, with 11 bases separating them. Germline lookup yields CDR1 LNHDA and CDR2 SQIVND (reference sequence).

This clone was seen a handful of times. The CDR3 sequence: CASSDRPDWGYTF. In nucleotides, the CDR3 is TGTGCCAGCAGCGACAGGCCCGATTGGGGCTACACCTTC. The V gene is TRBV28, the J gene TRBJ1-2; tentatively, D is TRBD1 (6 bases). Trimming pared 6 bases from V and 8 bases from J, leaving 16 bases between. The CDR3 consists of 13 residues. Germline V lookup: CDR1 MDHEN, CDR2 SYDVKM.

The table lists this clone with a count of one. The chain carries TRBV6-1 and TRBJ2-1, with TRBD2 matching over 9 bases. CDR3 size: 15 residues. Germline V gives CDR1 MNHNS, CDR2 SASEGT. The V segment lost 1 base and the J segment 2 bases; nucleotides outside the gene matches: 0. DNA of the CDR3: TGTGCCAGCAGTGAAGGACTAGCGGCCTACAATGAGCAGTTCTTC. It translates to CASSEGLAAYNEQFF.

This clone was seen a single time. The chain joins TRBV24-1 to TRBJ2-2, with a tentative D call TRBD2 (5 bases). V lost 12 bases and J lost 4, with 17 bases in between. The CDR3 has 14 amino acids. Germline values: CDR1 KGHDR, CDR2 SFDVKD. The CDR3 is CASRGLAGTGELFF. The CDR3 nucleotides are TGTGCCTCTCGAGGGCTAGCCGGCACCGGGGAGCTGTTTTTT.

CDR3 loop: CASSVASSGTEQYF. The CDR3 DNA is TGTGCCAGCAGCGTAGCGTCGAGCGGGACCGAGCAGTACTTC. V usage is TRBV9 and J usage is TRBJ2-7; 7 nucleotides agree with TRBD2. CDR1 SGDLS and CDR2 YYNGEE come from the germline V gene. Trimming took 0 bases from V and 6 from J; bases not matched to a gene: 6. CDR3 length equals 14 residues.

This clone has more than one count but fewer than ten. CDR3 protein: CASSYTRTGQLHYGYTF. CDR3 bases: TGTGCCAGCAGTTATACGAGGACAGGCCAGTTGCACTATGGCTACACCTTC. This chain connects TRBV27 to TRBJ1-2, with TRBD1 matching 7 bases. CDR1 MNHEY and CDR2 SMNVEV come from the germline V gene (reference sequence). The CDR3 totals 17 residues. V dropped 4 bases and J dropped 3; count of bases not matched to a gene: 14.

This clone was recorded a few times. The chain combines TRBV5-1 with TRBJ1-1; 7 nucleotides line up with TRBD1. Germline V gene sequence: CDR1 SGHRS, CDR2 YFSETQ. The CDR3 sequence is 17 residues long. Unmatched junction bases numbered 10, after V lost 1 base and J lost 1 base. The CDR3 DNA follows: TGCGCCAGCAGCTTGTTCCCGACAGGGAATGGGAACACTGAAGCTTTCTTT. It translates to CASSLFPTGNGNTEAFF.

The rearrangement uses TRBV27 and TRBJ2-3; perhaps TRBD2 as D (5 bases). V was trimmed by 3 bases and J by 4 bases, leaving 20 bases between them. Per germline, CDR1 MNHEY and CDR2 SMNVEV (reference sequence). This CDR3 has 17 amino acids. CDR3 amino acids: CASSLKSGPREPDTQYF. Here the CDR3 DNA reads TGTGCCAGCAGTTTGAAATCCGGGCCAAGGGAGCCAGATACGCAGTATTTT.

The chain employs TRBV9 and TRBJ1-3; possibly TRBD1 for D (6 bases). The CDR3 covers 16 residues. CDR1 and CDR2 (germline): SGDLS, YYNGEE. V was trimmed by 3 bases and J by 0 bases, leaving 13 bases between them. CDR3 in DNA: TGTGCCAGCAGCGGGGTTTGGACAGCCTCTGGAAACACCATATATTTT. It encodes CASSGVWTASGNTIYF. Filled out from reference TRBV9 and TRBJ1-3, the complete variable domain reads DSGVTQTPKHLITATGQRVTLRCSPRSGDLSVYWYQQSLDQGLQFLIQYYNGEERAKGNILERFSAQQFPDLHSELNLSSLELGDSALYFCASSGVWTASGNTIYFGEGSWLTVV.

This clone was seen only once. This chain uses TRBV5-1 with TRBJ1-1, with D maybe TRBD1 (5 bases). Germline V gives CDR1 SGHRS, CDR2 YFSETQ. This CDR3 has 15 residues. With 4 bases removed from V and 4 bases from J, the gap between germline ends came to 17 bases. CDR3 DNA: TGCGCCAGCAGCCTCCCGCGGGGACGGAGCACTGAAGCTTTCTTT. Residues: CASSLPRGRSTEAFF.

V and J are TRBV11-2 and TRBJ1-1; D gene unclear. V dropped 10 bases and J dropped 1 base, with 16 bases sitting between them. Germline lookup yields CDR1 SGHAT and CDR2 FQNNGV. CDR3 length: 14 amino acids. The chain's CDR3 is CATVFLSSNTEAFF. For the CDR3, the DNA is TGTGCCACCGTTTTCTTATCTTCGAACACTGAAGCTTTCTTT.

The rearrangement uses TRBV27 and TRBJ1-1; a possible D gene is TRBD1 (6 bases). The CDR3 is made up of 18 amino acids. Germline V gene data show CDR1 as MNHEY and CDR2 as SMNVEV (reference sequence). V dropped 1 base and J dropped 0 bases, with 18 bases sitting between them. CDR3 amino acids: CASSLYSLTGVLNTEAFF. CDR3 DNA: TGTGCCAGCAGTTTATATAGCTTGACAGGCGTCTTGAACACTGAAGCTTTCTTT.

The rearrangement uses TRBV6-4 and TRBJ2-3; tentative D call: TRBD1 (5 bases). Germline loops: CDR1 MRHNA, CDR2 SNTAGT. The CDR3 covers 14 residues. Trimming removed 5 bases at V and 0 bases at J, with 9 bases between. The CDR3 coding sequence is TGTGCCAGCAGTAACCAGGGTAGCACAGATACGCAGTATTTT. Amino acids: CASSNQGSTDTQYF.

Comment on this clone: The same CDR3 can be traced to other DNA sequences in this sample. The CDR3 DNA sequence: TGCGCCAGCAGCTTGGGTTGGGGGCAGGGATATGGCTACACCTTC. Protein: CASSLGWGQGYGYTF. V and J are TRBV5-1 and TRBJ1-2; D might be TRBD1 (6 bases). Germline loops: CDR1 SGHRS, CDR2 YFSETQ. Deletions cut 0 bases from V and 5 bases from J, with 14 bases between. This CDR3 is built from 15 residues.

In DNA, the CDR3 is TGTGCCAGCAGCCAATTAGCGGGATCAGGCGATACGCAGTATTTT. Encoded protein: CASSQLAGSGDTQYF. V is TRBV3-1 (or the pseudogene TRBV3-2) and J is TRBJ2-3, with 8 bases matching TRBD2. V was clipped by 2 bases and J by 6 bases; unmatched bases: 7. CDR3 length: 15 amino acids. CDR1 LGHDT and CDR2 YNNKEL come from the germline V gene (reference sequence).

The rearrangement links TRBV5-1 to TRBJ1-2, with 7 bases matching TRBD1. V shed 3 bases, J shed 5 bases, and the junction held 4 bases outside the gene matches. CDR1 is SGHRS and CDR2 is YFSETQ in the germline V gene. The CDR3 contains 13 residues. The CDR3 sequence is CASSWDSSYGYTF. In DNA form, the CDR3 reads TGCGCCAGCAGCTGGGACAGCTCGTATGGCTACACCTTC.

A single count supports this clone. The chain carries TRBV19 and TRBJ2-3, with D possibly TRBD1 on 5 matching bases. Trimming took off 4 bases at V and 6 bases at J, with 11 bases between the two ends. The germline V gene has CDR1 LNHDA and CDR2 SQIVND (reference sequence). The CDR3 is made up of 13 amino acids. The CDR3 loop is CASSKGLGDTQYF. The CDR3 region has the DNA TGTGCCAGTAGTAAGGGGCTAGGGGATACGCAGTATTTT.